Listed here is a single T cell receptor (beta chain). Antigen: not known. The entry originates in a study of OX40 agonist ivuxolimab in advanced cancers. Study-wide context: Previous treatment with anti-PD-1, anti-PD-L1 or anti-CTLA-4 therapy was allowed; under 50% had received some. General study points: In the 0.1-3.0 mg/kg groups, partial responders showed among the lowest expansion. In the 0.1 to 3.0 mg/kg range, CD4+ and CD8+ blood T cells had expanded clonally by week 6.

Generated by immunoSEQ multiplex PCR, the TCRdb table keeps only in-frame clones and is missing some. The sample includes about 68,000 clones, about 79% of them seen just once. This TCR was recovered from an adult with an advanced solid tumor such as melanoma, head and neck, liver or kidney cancer. Specimen: CD4+ or CD8+ T cells sorted from blood, collected in a trial of the OX40 agonist ivuxolimab.

CDR3 sequence (DNA): TGTGCCAGCAGGGTTCCGGGACAGAGAGAGACCCAGTACTTC. It yields the protein CASRVPGQRETQYF. J is TRBJ2-5 and V is TRBV6-1; the match to TRBD1 covers 7 bases. V lost 6 bases to trimming and J lost 4 bases; unmatched junction nucleotides: 8. CDR3 length: 14 amino acids. Germline CDR1 is MNHNS and CDR2 is SASEGT.